A selection of T cell receptor beta chains follows, all from one sample in a study of T cell repertoires in cytomegalovirus infection. TCRdb re-called the reads through MiXCR, storing one row per CDR3 protein. The top ten hold 55% to 60% of the sample, which has roughly 200,000 distinct CDR3 sequences, 35% to 45% seen once. For these receptors, no antigen is known. The source was CD8+ T cells from cultured PBMCs, collected from culture after CMV antigen stimulation. The receptor set was obtained from a human donor in good health (CMV status not recorded). Some clones in this sample may be carry-over from other donors' samples. The conserved cysteine and the conserved F or W are not part of the CDR3 here. A D gene is named only where the DNA matches it firmly. The size of a clone is reported for some rows only, either as once, few or many, or as a class for expanded clones.

d_gene | v_gene | abundance | CDR3aa
- | TRBV19 | - | ASSPPPAGGETGELF
- | TRBV18 | - | ASSPPTPNTEAF
- | TRBV5-1 | few | ASSLERKTGELF
- | TRBV15 | few | ATSRERGFPLYNEQF
- | TRBV6-2/TRBV6-3 | - | ASSYAVGRAYSYEQY
- | TRBV7-8 | few | ASSSAGPNYGYT
TRBD2 | TRBV6-6 | - | ASSYSSSGGYYNEQF
- | TRBV27 | - | ASSLGAGDGYT
- | TRBV25-1 | - | ASVASQGEVETQY
TRBD2 | TRBV4-3 | few | ASSQDQGGSETSGAPYEQY
TRBD2 | TRBV9 | few | ASSATSGRSREQY
- | TRBV19 | - | ASSSGLTEAF